The rows below give T cell receptor beta chains drawn from one sample of a study of radiotherapy plus CTLA-4 blockade in lung cancer. Data came from immunoSEQ multiplex PCR; TCRdb stores just in-frame clones and leaves some out. This table holds about 14,000 clones, about 87% found once. The sequencing used peripheral blood, collected from a patient treated with radiotherapy plus ipilimumab. The receptor set was obtained from a human donor with non-small cell lung cancer that progressed on radiotherapy plus ipilimumab. Some clones in this sample may be carry-over from other donors' samples. CDR3s leave out the opening cysteine and the closing phenylalanine or tryptophan. The order of the fields is clone size, D gene, V gene, CDR3 protein. D genes are given only for firm matches. Some rows mark clone size as missing; the rest say once, few, many or name a class of expanded clone.

- - TRBV5-1 ASSLAGDTQY
- - TRBV19 ASSISSSGANVLT
- TRBD2 TRBV27 ASSLSSGSYEQY
- - TRBV5-1 ASGPSGLTSRTDTQY
- - TRBV30 AWSALGPPYEQY
- TRBD2 TRBV5-1 ASSLGASGGYYEQY
- TRBD2 TRBV4-3 ASSQRRLAGYEQY
- TRBD2 TRBV7-9 ASRKRGDTDTQY
- TRBD2 TRBV19 ASSIKAGAADGREQF
- TRBD1 TRBV2 ARSPGQLPGYT
- TRBD2 TRBV30 AWSVGAGGDTQY
- - TRBV5-4 ASSLAAGRGNTIY
once TRBD2 TRBV6-5 ASSYSGGRPGGELF
- - TRBV6-1 ASSWEGTIGNTIY
- TRBD1 TRBV4-1 ASRGQGNTGELF
- TRBD2 TRBV19 ASSLTSGGGNEQF
once - TRBV10-3 AISEGTIAYGYT
- - TRBV5-1 ASSFTGSGANVLT
- TRBD2 TRBV6-1 ASSEVPTLSGTADTQY
- TRBD2 TRBV10-1 ASRTRGGSFWVDTQY
once - TRBV21-1 ASSKVNRTPVWAF
- - TRBV27 ASSLDRRAYEQY
- TRBD1 TRBV4-2 ASSQEFVGQGNTGELF
- - TRBV29-1 SVEALSSNIQY
- - TRBV6-5 ASSYTGGNTGELF
- TRBD2 TRBV5-1 ASSLGYGLAVGTDTQY
- TRBD1 TRBV6-5 ASSPGTGIRELF